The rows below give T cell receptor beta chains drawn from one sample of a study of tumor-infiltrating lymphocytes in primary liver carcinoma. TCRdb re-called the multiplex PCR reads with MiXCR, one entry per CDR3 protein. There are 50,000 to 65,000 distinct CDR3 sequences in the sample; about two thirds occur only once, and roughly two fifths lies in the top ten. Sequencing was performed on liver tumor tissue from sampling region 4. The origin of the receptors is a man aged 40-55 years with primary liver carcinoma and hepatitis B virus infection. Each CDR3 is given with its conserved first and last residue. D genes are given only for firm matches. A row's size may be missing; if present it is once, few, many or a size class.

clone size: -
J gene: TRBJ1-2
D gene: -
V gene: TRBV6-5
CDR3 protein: CASTPGFQGYTF
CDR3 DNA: TGTGCCAGTACACCAGGGTTTCAGGGCTACACCTTC

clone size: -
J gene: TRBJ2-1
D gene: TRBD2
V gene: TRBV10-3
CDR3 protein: CVISERDEGEQFF
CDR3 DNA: TGTGTCATCAGTGAGCGGGACGAGGGGGAGCAGTTCTTC

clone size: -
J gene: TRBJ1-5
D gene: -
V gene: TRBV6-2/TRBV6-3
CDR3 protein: CTRTIDNYINQPQHF
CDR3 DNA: TGTACCAGGACCATCGACAACTATATCAATCAGCCCCAGCATTTT

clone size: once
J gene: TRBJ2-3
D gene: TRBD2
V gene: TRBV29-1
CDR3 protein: CSVRTSGSWIDTQYF
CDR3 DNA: TGCAGTGTACGGACTAGCGGGAGTTGGATAGATACGCAGTATTTT

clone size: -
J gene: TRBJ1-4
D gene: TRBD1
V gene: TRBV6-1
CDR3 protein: CVSSVQGVTNEKLFF
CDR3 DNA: TGTGTCAGCAGCGTACAGGGGGTAACTAATGAAAAACTGTTTTTT

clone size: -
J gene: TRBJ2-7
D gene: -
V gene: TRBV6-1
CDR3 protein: CASSEAVDGYKQYF
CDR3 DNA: TGTGCCAGCAGTGAAGCGGTAGACGGCTACAAGCAGTACTTC

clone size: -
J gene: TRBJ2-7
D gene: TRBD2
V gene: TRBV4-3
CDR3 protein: CTSSQVLAGGHEQYF
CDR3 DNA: TGCACCAGCAGCCAGGTGCTAGCGGGAGGGCACGAGCAGTACTTC

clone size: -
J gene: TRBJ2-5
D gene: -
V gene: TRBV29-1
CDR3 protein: CSVGLGQQETHYF
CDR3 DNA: TGCAGCGTTGGACTCGGACAACAAGAGACCCACTACTTC

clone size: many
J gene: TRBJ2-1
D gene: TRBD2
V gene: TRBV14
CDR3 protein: CANSAVAGWVNNEQFF
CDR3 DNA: TGTGCAAACAGTGCCGTAGCGGGATGGGTAAACAATGAGCAGTTCTTC

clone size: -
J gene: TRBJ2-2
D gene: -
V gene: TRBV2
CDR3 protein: CASSGMGAPGEPFF
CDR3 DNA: TGTGCCAGCAGTGGTATGGGGGCGCCCGGGGAGCCGTTTTTT

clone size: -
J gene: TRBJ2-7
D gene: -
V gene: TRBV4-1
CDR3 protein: CASPGRWYEQYF
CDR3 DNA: TGCGCCAGCCCGGGCCGTTGGTACGAGCAGTACTTC

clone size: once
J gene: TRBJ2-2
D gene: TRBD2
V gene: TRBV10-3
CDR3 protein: CAISLGLAGVTGELSF
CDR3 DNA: TGTGCCATCAGTCTAGGACTAGCGGGAGTCACCGGGGAGCTGTCTTTT

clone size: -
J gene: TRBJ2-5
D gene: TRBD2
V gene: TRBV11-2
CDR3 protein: CAISQAPGGGKGTQYF
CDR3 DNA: TGTGCCATCAGCCAAGCTCCTGGCGGGGGGAAGGGGACCCAGTACTTC

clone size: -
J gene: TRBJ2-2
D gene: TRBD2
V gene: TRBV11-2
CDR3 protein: CARSLETSGNIGELFF
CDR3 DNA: TGTGCCAGGAGCTTAGAGACTAGCGGGAACATCGGGGAGCTGTTTTTT

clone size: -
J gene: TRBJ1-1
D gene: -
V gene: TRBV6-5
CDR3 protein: CASSTGLSTEAFF
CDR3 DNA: TGTGCCAGCAGTACCGGGTTATCCACTGAAGCTTTCTTT

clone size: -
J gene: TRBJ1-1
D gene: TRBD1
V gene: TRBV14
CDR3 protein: CASSRGQEIMNTEALF
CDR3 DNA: TGTGCCAGCAGCCGGGGACAGGAGATAATGAACACTGAAGCTCTCTTT

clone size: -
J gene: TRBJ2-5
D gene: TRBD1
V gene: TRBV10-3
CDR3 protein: CIISDRGRETQYF
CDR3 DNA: TGTATCATCAGTGACAGGGGGCGTGAGACCCAGTACTTC

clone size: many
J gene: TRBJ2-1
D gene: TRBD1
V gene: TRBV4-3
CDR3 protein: CASSQDSRGLGSYNEQFF
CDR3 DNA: TGCGCCAGCAGCCAAGACTCGAGGGGGCTAGGGTCCTACAATGAGCAGTTCTTC

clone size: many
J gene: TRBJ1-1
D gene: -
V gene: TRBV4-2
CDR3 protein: CTSSIFAQDGDTEAFF
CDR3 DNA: TGTACCAGCAGCATATTTGCCCAAGACGGGGACACTGAAGCTTTCTTT

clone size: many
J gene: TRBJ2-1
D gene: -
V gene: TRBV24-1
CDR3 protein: CATSDPPRANEQFF
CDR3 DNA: TGTGCCACCAGTGACCCGCCCAGGGCCAATGAGCAGTTCTTC

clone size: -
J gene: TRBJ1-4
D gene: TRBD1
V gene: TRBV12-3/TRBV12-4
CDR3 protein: CPTGQGSTNEKLFF
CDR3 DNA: TGTCCCACGGGACAGGGCTCAACTAATGAAAAACTATTTTTT

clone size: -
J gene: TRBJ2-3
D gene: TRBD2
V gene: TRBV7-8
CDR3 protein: CVSSSPGTSGRSAQYF
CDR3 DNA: TGTGTCAGCAGCTCCCCCGGGACTAGCGGGAGGAGTGCGCAGTATTTT

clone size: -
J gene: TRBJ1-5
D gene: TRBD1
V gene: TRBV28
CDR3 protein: CASSTSDREKQSQHF
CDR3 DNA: TGTGCCAGCAGCACCTCTGACAGGGAAAAACAGTCCCAGCATTTT

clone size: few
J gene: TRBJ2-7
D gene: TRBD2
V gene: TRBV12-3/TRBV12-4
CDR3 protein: CASRIAGGSFYEQYF
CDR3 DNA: TGTGCCAGTAGAATAGCGGGAGGGTCTTTCTACGAGCAGTACTTC

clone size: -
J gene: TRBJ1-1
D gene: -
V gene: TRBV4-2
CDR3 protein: CASSQEYGRGLWTEVFF
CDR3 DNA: TGTGCCAGCAGCCAAGAGTACGGACGGGGTTTATGGACTGAAGTTTTCTTT

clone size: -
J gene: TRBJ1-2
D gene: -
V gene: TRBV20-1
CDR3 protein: CSARGDGPNYGYTF
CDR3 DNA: TGCAGTGCTAGGGGGGACGGTCCTAACTATGGCTACACCTTC

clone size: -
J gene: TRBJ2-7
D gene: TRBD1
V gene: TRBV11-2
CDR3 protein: CASSRIGGSYGLYF
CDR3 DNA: TGTGCCAGCAGCCGGATAGGGGGCTCCTACGGGCTGTACTTC

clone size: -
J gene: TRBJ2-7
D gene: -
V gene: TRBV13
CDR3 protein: CTSSLQLRNPEQYF
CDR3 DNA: TGTACCAGCAGCTTGCAGCTCCGGAACCCCGAACAGTACTTC

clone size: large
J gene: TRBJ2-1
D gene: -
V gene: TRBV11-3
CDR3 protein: CASSLDSNEQFF
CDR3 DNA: TGTGCCAGCAGCTTAGATTCTAATGAGCAGTTCTTC

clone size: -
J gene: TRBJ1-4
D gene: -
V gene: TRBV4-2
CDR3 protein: CASSQDWIPNEKLFF
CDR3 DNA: TGTGCCAGCAGCCAAGATTGGATTCCTAATGAAAAACTGTTTTTT

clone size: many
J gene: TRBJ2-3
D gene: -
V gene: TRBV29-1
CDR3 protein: CSVVLTTDTQYF
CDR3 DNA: TGCAGCGTTGTTCTTACCACAGATACGCAGTATTTT

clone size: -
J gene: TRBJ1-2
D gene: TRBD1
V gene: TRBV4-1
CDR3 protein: CSNSQGDRNYDYTF
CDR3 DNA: TGCAGCAACAGCCAAGGGGACAGGAACTATGACTACACCTTC

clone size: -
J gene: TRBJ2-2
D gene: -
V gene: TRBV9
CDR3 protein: CASSHTGNTGELFF
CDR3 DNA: TGTGCCAGCAGCCACACAGGGAACACCGGGGAGCTGTTTTTT

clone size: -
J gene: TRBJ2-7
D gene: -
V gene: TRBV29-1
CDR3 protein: CSAMTFGTVTPYEQYF
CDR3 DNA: TGCAGCGCCATGACATTCGGGACCGTCACTCCCTACGAGCAGTACTTC

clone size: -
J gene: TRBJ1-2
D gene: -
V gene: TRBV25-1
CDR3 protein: CAGSFLLDYGYTF
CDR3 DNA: TGTGCCGGCAGTTTTCTGTTGGACTATGGCTACACCTTC

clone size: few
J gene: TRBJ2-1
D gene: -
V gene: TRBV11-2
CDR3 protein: CATSPIGNEQFF
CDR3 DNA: TGTGCCACATCGCCGATAGGGAATGAGCAGTTCTTC

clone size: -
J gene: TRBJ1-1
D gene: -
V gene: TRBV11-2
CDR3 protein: CASGPSWGFVNTEAFF
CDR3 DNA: TGTGCCAGCGGCCCATCCTGGGGGTTTGTGAACACTGAAGCATTCTTT

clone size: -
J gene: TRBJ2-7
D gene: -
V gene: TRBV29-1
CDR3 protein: CSAGWVNHEQYF
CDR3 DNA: TGCAGCGCGGGCTGGGTTAACCACGAGCAGTACTTC

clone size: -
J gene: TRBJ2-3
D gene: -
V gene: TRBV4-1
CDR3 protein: CASRQKEGTNAQYF
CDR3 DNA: TGCGCCAGCAGACAAAAAGAAGGCACAAATGCGCAGTATTTT

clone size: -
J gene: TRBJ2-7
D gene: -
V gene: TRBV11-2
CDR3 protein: CACSLGSVISGEQYF
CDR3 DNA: TGTGCCTGCAGCTTAGGGTCCGTGATCTCTGGCGAGCAGTACTTC

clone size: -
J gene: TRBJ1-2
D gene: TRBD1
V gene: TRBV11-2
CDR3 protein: CVSSYTGGSSHGYTF
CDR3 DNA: TGTGTCAGCAGTTATACAGGGGGCTCCTCCCATGGCTACACCTTC

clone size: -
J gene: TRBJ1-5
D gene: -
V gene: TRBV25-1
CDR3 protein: CASTEMGNQPQHF
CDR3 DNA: TGTGCCAGCACTGAGATGGGCAATCAGCCCCAGCATTTT

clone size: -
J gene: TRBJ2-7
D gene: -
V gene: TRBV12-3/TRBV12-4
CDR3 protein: CASNFTDNEQYF
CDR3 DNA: TGTGCCAGCAACTTCACTGATAACGAGCAGTACTTC

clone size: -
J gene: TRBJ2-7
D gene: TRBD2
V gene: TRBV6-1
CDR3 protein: CGSIPPGLAGGDEQYF
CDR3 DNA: TGTGGCAGCATTCCCCCGGGACTAGCGGGAGGCGACGAGCAGTACTTC

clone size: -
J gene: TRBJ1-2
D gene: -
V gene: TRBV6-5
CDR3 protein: CASRPTRGVNYGYAF
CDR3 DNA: TGTGCCAGCAGGCCGACCCGGGGCGTTAACTATGGCTACGCCTTC

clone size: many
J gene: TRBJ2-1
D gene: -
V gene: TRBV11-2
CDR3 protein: CASSLGNRASSYNEQFF
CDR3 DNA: TGTGCCAGCAGCTTAGGTAACAGGGCGAGCTCCTACAATGAGCAGTTCTTC

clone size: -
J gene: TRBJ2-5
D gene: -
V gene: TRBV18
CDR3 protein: CASPPDGEGSAGTQYF
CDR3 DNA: TGTGCCAGCCCGCCGGACGGAGAAGGATCAGCGGGGACCCAGTACTTC

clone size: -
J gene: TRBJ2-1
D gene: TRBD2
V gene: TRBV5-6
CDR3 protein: CASSLPGTRPYEQFF
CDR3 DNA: TGTGCCAGCAGCTTACCCGGGACTAGACCCTATGAGCAGTTCTTC

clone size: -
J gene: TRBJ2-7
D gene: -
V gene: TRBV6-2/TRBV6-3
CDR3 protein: CACRAIYDQYF
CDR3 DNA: TGTGCCTGCAGGGCTATCTACGATCAGTACTTC

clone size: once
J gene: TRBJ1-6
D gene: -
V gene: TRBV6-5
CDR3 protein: CASNLEFGGGSPLHF
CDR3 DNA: TGTGCCAGCAATTTGGAGTTCGGGGGCGGTTCACCCCTCCACTTT

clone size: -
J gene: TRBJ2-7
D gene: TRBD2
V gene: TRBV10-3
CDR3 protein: CAITKRSRLAGGFYYEQYF
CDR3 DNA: TGTGCCATCACCAAACGATCGAGACTAGCGGGAGGGTTCTACTACGAGCAGTATTTC